This T cell receptor (beta chain) derives from a study of T-cell reconstitution after alpha-beta-depleted transplantation in children. Study results and limitations: There were reportedly several hundred expanded graft clones from which alpha-beta T cells came about two months after transplant. The origin of high day-60 TCRbeta diversity in some patients lay in surviving recipient T cells and thymic progenitors. Newly produced T cells mostly provided counts and TCRbeta diversity after one year, as hyperexpanded clones declined.

In its sample, this clonotype was seen many times. Its antigen remains unidentified. CDR1 and CDR2 (germline): SGHNT, YENEEA. This CDR3 has 16 amino acids. V lost 5 bases to trimming and J lost 4 bases; unmatched junction nucleotides: 8. The TCRbeta library was prepared with unique molecular identifiers. TCRdb independently ran MiXCR on the PCR reads; one entry per CDR3 protein. The sample includes about 580,000 distinct CDR3 sequences, 20% to 25% of them seen just once. This sequence was found in a boy under two years old who had a stem cell transplant for acute myeloid leukemia, so the T cells may come from the graft donor. Sequencing was performed on PBMCs, mostly from graft donor cells, taken 360 days after TCRalphabeta/CD19-depleted stem cell transplant. This sequence joins TRBV11-3 and TRBJ2-1; 10 positions agree with TRBD2. As DNA, the CDR3 is TGTGCCAGCAGCCCACGACTAGCGGGCCTTTACAATGAGCAGTTCTTC. Amino acids: CASSPRLAGLYNEQFF.